What follows are 3 T cell receptor beta chains derived from one specimen sequenced in a study of blood T cell repertoires in COVID-19 (dated by TCRdb to the early 2020s). Receptors were amplified or captured by the immunoSEQ multiplex PCR assay. TCRdb limited this immuneACCESS table to in-frame rearrangements with V and J called. A share of clones is missing; checked studies link under half to unresolved V genes, and the rest is unexplained. The sample table records roughly 15,000 clones; 84% of these occur just once. Roughly a third of the sample lies in the top ten. Sequencing used peripheral blood. The receptor source for this set is a man aged 50 to 59 with active COVID-19.

In its sample, this clone was seen once. V gene TRBV7-9 combines with J gene TRBJ1-1; D uncertain. Germline V gene data show CDR1 as SEHNR and CDR2 as FQNEAQ (reference sequence). V lost 4 bases, J lost 7 bases, and 16 bases lay in between. The CDR3 spans 14 residues. The DNA of the CDR3 is TGTGCCAGCAGCTGGTTTGGCGGTGGCAATGAAGCTTTCTTT. It yields the protein CASSWFGGGNEAFF.

V and J are TRBV2 and TRBJ2-7; D perhaps matches TRBD2 (6 bases). CDR1 is SNHLY, CDR2 FYNNEI, per germline. This CDR3 has 15 amino acids. V dropped 2 bases and J dropped 5 bases, with 16 bases sitting between them. CDR3 region: CASSESVAEPHEQYF. DNA of the CDR3: TGTGCCAGCAGTGAATCTGTAGCGGAGCCCCACGAGCAGTACTTC. Full variable domain (missing parts from reference TRBV2 and TRBJ2-7): EPEVTQTPSHQVTQMGQEVILRCVPISNHLYFYWYRQILGQKVEFLVSFYNNEISEKSEIFDDQFSVERPDGSNFTLKIRSTKLEDSAMYFCASSESVAEPHEQYFGPGTRLTVT.

The chain employs TRBV2 and TRBJ2-5, with TRBD2 matching over 10 bases. Germline V lookup: CDR1 SNHLY, CDR2 FYNNEI. V lost 4 bases and J lost 2; bases outside the gene matches: 1. There are 14 residues in the CDR3. The DNA for the CDR3 is TGTGCCAGCAGTGCAGCGGGAGGGCAAGAGACCCAGTACTTC. Its protein product is CASSAAGGQETQYF.